Here is one T cell receptor beta chain with its context. Its antigen is not identified. Clones were sequenced by immunoSEQ multiplex PCR, and TCRdb holds only the in-frame ones, with some missing. The sample records about 220,000 clones, roughly 84% being singletons. This specimen comes from a study of cytomegalovirus exposure and HLA in healthy donors. The donors belonged to the roughly 110-subject validation cohort, separate from the approximately 700-subject first cohort. Study-wide points: Published work reported that the classifier diagnosed cytomegalovirus status with high specificity and sensitivity. According to a later analysis, TCR clusters from the first cohort tended to co-occur in the 90 to 150 validation repertoires.

This CDR3 spans 17 amino acids. Germline trimming cut 3 bases from V and 0 bases from J; bases unmatched to any gene: 8. The germline CDR1 and CDR2 sequences are SGDLS and YYNGEE. What was sequenced was PBMCs. This sequence was found in a woman aged 30 to 39 in good health and CMV-seropositive. The chain is built from TRBV9 and TRBJ1-2; 10 bases align to TRBD1. CDR3 in amino acids: CASSGLTGGLANYGYTF. Here the CDR3 DNA reads TGTGCCAGCAGCGGCCTGACAGGGGGCTTAGCTAACTATGGCTACACCTTC.